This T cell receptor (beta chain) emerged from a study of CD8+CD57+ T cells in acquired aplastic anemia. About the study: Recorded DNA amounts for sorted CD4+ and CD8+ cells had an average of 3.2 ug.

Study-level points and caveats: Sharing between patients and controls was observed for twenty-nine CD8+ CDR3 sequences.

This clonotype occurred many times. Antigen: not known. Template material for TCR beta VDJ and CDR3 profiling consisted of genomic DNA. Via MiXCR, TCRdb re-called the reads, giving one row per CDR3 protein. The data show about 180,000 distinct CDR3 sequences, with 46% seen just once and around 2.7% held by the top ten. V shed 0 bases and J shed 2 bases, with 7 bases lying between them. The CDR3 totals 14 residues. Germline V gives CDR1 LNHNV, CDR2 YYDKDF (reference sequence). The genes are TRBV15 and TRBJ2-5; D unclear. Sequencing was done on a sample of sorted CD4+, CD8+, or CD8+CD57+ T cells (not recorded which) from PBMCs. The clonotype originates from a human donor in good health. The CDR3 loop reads CATSRDRAQETQYF. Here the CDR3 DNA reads TGTGCCACCAGCAGAGATCGGGCTCAAGAGACCCAGTACTTC.